This TCR beta chain comes out of a study of shared clonotypes between healthy human individuals. Per the germline V gene, CDR1 is GTSNPN and CDR2 is SVGIG (reference sequence). The V end was cut by 0 bases, the J end by 3 bases, with 12 bases between. This CDR3 is built from 15 residues. Only CD45RO-negative cells positively selected for CCR7 counted as naive CD8 cells, so terminally differentiated effector memory CD45RA+ cells were excluded. Deep-level running was used for the assay. Sequencing used immunoSEQ multiplex PCR; TCRdb keeps in-frame clones, though not all of them. Altogether around 2,000,000 clones are present, about 95% being singletons, with the ten largest covering approximately 1.2%.

The source is a man aged 18 to 35 in good health. The sequenced material came from naive CD8+ T cells sorted from blood. The V and J genes are TRBV30 and TRBJ1-3; maybe TRBD1 (6 bases). The CDR3 loop is CAWSVRGNGGNTIYF. CDR3 sequence (DNA): TGTGCCTGGAGTGTAAGGGGGAACGGTGGAAACACCATATATTTT. The entire variable domain, with the rest obtained from reference TRBV30 and TRBJ1-3, is as follows: SQTIHQWPATLVQPVGSPLSLECTVEGTSNPNLYWYRQAAGRGLQLLFYSVGIGQISSEVPQNLSASRPQDRQFILSSKKLLLSDSGFYLCAWSVRGNGGNTIYFGEGSWLTVV.